This T cell receptor (beta chain) is from a study of T-cell reconstitution after alpha-beta-depleted transplantation in children. For TCRbeta, the library was prepared with unique molecular identifiers. TCRdb re-derived calls from the PCR reads in MiXCR, one entry per CDR3 protein. In the table there are about 980,000 distinct CDR3 sequences, less than 30% of which are singletons. General study findings and limits: By about two months after transplant, alpha-beta T cells reportedly arose from several hundred graft clones that had expanded. A year post-transplant, T-cell counts and diversity derived mostly from newly produced T cells. Day-60 TCRbeta diversity that was high in some patients was derived from surviving recipient T cells and thymic progenitors.

After removal of 7 bases from V and 4 bases from J, the junction contained 8 bases not matched to a gene. This CDR3 comprises 15 residues. From germline, CDR1 is ENHRY and CDR2 SYGVKD. This clonotype was counted between two and nine times. Its target is not known. The receptor's source is a boy under three years old who had a stem cell transplant for SCID, so the T cells may come from the graft donor. The specimen was PBMCs, mostly from graft donor cells, collected 360 days after TCRalphabeta/CD19-depleted stem cell transplant. This chain connects TRBV10-3 to TRBJ2-3; 10 bases fit TRBD2. Here the CDR3 DNA reads TGTGCCATCAACAGAGCTAGCGGGGGCGCAGATACGCAGTATTTT. Its translation: CAINRASGGADTQYF.